The 27 T cell receptor beta chains below all came from one sample that was sequenced in a study of cytotoxic CD8 clonotypes in ibrutinib-treated CLL. Libraries were prepared by immunoSEQ multiplex PCR; TCRdb keeps only in-frame clonotypes and omits some of them. The sample consists of some 84,000 clones, around 84% of them appearing once. The material was PBMCs, obtained before ibrutinib treatment. The receptors were gathered from a human donor with chronic lymphocytic leukemia.

The chain recombines TRBV2 with TRBJ1-2; 9 bases are a match to TRBD1. V trimming: 4 bases; J trimming: 4 bases; junction bases outside the gene matches: 7. Germline V gene lookup returns CDR1 SNHLY and CDR2 FYNNEI. This CDR3 has 15 amino acids. CDR3 region: CASSGDRASRYGYTF. The CDR3 nucleotides are TGTGCCAGCAGTGGGGACAGGGCTTCGCGCTATGGCTACACCTTC.

The rearrangement joins TRBV28 to TRBJ2-7, with D possibly being TRBD1 (6 bases). Germline V CDR1 and CDR2: MDHEN, SYDVKM. CDR3 size: 13 residues. The V end was cut by 6 bases, the J end by 5 bases, with 14 bases between. This chain's CDR3 is CASSPDSLHEQYF. Written as DNA, the CDR3 is TGTGCCAGCAGCCCGGACAGTCTCCACGAGCAGTACTTC.

The chain carries TRBV11-2 and TRBJ2-7; D ambiguous. V shed 0 bases and J shed 3 bases, with 6 bases lying between them. CDR3 length: 13 amino acids. CDR1 is SGHAT, CDR2 FQNNGV, per germline. The CDR3 bases are TGTGCCAGCAGCTTAGACTTAATCTACGAGCAGTACTTC. Its protein product is CASSLDLIYEQYF.

The V and J genes are TRBV5-4 and TRBJ2-1, with D unresolved. Germline lookup yields CDR1 SGHNT and CDR2 YYREEE (reference sequence). V was cut by 1 base and J by 8 bases, with 13 bases left in between. The CDR3 extends over 14 amino acids. CDR3 sequence: CASSLPTGSDEQFF. DNA of the CDR3: TGTGCCAGCAGCTTGCCGACGGGCTCTGATGAGCAGTTCTTC.

The chain recombines TRBV6-5 with TRBJ2-7; D may correspond to TRBD1 or TRBD2 (5 bases each). In germline, CDR1 is MNHEY, CDR2 SVGAGI. This CDR3 contains 12 residues. Trimming cost V 8 bases and J 7 bases, with 15 bases left between them. CDR3 coding DNA: TGTGCCAGCCAGAGGGGATTAGGGGAGCAGTACTTC. Translating it yields CASQRGLGEQYF.

The chain links TRBV27 to TRBJ2-7, with D perhaps TRBD1 (6 bases). Germline V gene sequence: CDR1 MNHEY, CDR2 SMNVEV (reference sequence). The CDR3 extends over 14 amino acids. With 5 bases removed from V and 2 bases from J, the gap between germline ends came to 13 bases. The CDR3 spells CASSQHRAPYEQYF. In DNA, the CDR3 is TGTGCCAGCAGTCAACACAGGGCCCCCTACGAGCAGTACTTC.

This chain joins TRBV7-3 and TRBJ2-3; 14 bases align to TRBD2. The CDR3 consists of 17 residues. Germline V lookup: CDR1 SGHTA, CDR2 FQGTGA. Trimming cost V 5 bases and J 2 bases; bases outside gene matches: 6. The CDR3 nucleotides are TGTGCCAGCAGCCCCGGGACTAGCGGGAGTCCCACAGATACGCAGTATTTT. Its translation: CASSPGTSGSPTDTQYF.

In its sample, this clone was seen once. The V and J genes are TRBV7-2 and TRBJ2-3, with 13 bases fitting TRBD2. V trimming: 1 base; J trimming: 5 bases; junction bases outside the gene matches: 6. Per germline, CDR1 SGHTA and CDR2 FQGNSA. The CDR3 spans 17 residues. CDR3 residues: CASSLEGLAGARDTQYF. The CDR3 nucleotides read TGTGCCAGCAGCTTAGAAGGACTAGCGGGAGCAAGAGATACGCAGTATTTT.

This clone was detected a few times. Here the CDR3 reads CASSGPGLNYGYTF. The CDR3 DNA is TGTGCCAGCAGCGGGCCGGGGCTTAACTATGGCTACACCTTC. V is TRBV9 and J is TRBJ1-2, with a tentative D call TRBD1 (5 bases). Germline V gives CDR1 SGDLS, CDR2 YYNGEE. The CDR3 consists of 14 residues. Deletions cut 3 bases from V and 1 base from J, with 10 bases between.

This clone has just one count. The chain uses TRBV5-8 and TRBJ2-2; perhaps TRBD2 as D (6 bases). The V gene's germline CDR1 is SGHTS and CDR2 YDEGEE. The CDR3 covers 16 residues. Trimming left V 4 bases short and J 6 bases short, with 19 bases between. The CDR3 DNA sequence: TGTGCCAGCAGCCCTATAAACAGACTAGTATCCGGGGAGCTGTTTTTT. It yields the protein CASSPINRLVSGELFF.

J is TRBJ2-5 and V is TRBV19, with TRBD1 identical over 9 bases. The CDR3 covers 15 residues. Germline CDR1 LNHDA, CDR2 SQIVND (reference sequence). V gave up 6 bases and J gave up 5 bases; unmatched junction bases: 10. CDR3 amino acids: CASSSDRGEGETQYF. CDR3 sequence (DNA): TGTGCCAGTAGCTCGGACAGGGGTGAAGGGGAGACCCAGTACTTC.

This clone was counted a few times. This sequence joins TRBV9 and TRBJ2-1, with 8 bases lining up with TRBD1. Germline V gives CDR1 SGDLS, CDR2 YYNGEE. CDR3 length equals 17 residues. The junction had 9 bases not matched to a gene; V was cut back by 0 bases and J by 4 bases. CDR3 amino acids: CASSVGPRQGTYNEQFF. The CDR3 region has the DNA TGTGCCAGCAGCGTAGGCCCGAGACAGGGGACGTACAATGAGCAGTTCTTC.

This clone was picked up one time. V is TRBV19 and J is TRBJ2-1; no clear D. Trimming removed 3 bases from V and 3 bases from J, with 12 bases in between. The germline V gene encodes CDR1 LNHDA and CDR2 SQIVND (reference sequence). The CDR3 extends over 15 amino acids. The CDR3: CASSISLDGYNEQFF. CDR3 coding DNA: TGTGCCAGTAGTATCAGCCTGGACGGCTACAATGAGCAGTTCTTC.

This clone has a handful of counts. This sample also contains other DNA sequences that code for the same CDR3. The chain has TRBV9 and TRBJ1-5; D not resolved. CDR1 and CDR2 (germline): SGDLS, YYNGEE. This CDR3 contains 13 residues. V lost 2 bases and J lost 5, with 8 bases in between. The CDR3 bases are TGTGCCAGCAGCGTTGGCTGGGATCAGCCCCAGCATTTT. It yields the protein CASSVGWDQPQHF.

The table lists this clone with a count of one. The J gene is TRBJ1-2, the V gene TRBV30, with D possibly being TRBD1 (6 bases). V lost 5 bases and J 2 bases, leaving 15 bases between the germline ends. Looked up from germline, CDR1 is GTSNPN and CDR2 is SVGIG (reference sequence). The length of the CDR3 is 14 residues. The CDR3 region is CAWSQGGGNYGYTF. The CDR3 coding sequence is TGTGCCTGGTCCCAGGGCGGGGGCAACTATGGCTACACCTTC. Full variable domain (missing parts from reference TRBV30 and TRBJ1-2): SQTIHQWPATLVQPVGSPLSLECTVEGTSNPNLYWYRQAAGRGLQLLFYSVGIGQISSEVPQNLSASRPQDRQFILSSKKLLLSDSGFYLCAWSQGGGNYGYTFGSGTRLTVV.

The rearrangement joins TRBV25-1 to TRBJ2-1, with a possible D match to TRBD1 (6 bases). Germline CDR1 MGHDK, CDR2 SYGVNS. CDR3 length equals 14 residues. V lost 0 bases and J lost 13, with 16 bases in between. Written as DNA, the CDR3 is TGTGCCAGCAGTGAATACGCGGCAGGGGTCCGACAGTTCTTC. Translation gives CASSEYAAGVRQFF.

The J gene is TRBJ1-2, the V gene TRBV12-2. TRBV12-2 is an annotated pseudogene. The CDR3 length is 14 residues. This CDR3 reads CASRSPYSGAGYTF. Written as DNA, the CDR3 is TGTGCAAGTCGCTCGCCCTATTCGGGAGCTGGCTACACCTTC.

The genes are TRBV9 and TRBJ2-2; TRBD1 or TRBD2 may be the D gene (5 bases each). The V end lost 0 bases, the J end lost 6 bases, and 12 bases lay between the germline ends. There are 15 residues in the CDR3. Germline CDR1 and CDR2: SGDLS and YYNGEE. CDR3 DNA: TGTGCCAGCAGCGTAGTGGGGGAGTATGCCGGGGAGCTGTTTTTT. Translated, it gives CASSVVGEYAGELFF.

The chain combines TRBV6-1 with TRBJ1-3, with D hard to call. V was cut by 4 bases and J by 1 base, with 14 bases left in between. CDR3 size: 16 residues. Germline lookup yields CDR1 MNHNS and CDR2 SASEGT. The CDR3 DNA reads TGTGCCAGCAGTGCCCATTCGGGAGGGTCTGGAAACACCATATATTTT. Encoded protein: CASSAHSGGSGNTIYF.

This chain uses TRBV28 with TRBJ2-7, with TRBD1 matching 7 bases. The CDR3 has 14 residues. Germline CDR1 MDHEN, CDR2 SYDVKM. The V and J ends lost 7 bases and 2 bases, in that order; junction bases with no gene match: 8. CDR3 amino acids: CASNLQGYPYEQYF. CDR3 DNA: TGTGCCAGCAATCTACAGGGGTACCCCTACGAGCAGTACTTC. The variable domain in full, completed from reference TRBV28 and TRBJ2-7, reads DVKVTQSSRYLVKRTGEKVFLECVQDMDHENMFWYRQDPGLGLRLIYFSYDVKMKEKGDIPEGYSVSREKKERFSLILESASTNQTSMYLCASNLQGYPYEQYFGPGTRLTVT.

This rearrangement joins TRBV28 to TRBJ1-2; no clear D. Trimming took off 4 bases at V and 6 bases at J, with 9 bases between the two ends. Germline V gives CDR1 MDHEN, CDR2 SYDVKM. This CDR3 region has 12 residues. CDR3 amino acids: CASSSLINGYTF. The DNA for the CDR3 is TGTGCCAGCAGTTCCCTCATCAATGGCTACACCTTC.

This clone appeared once. The rearrangement joins TRBV5-1 to TRBJ2-1; D perhaps matches TRBD2 (5 bases). The CDR3 is made up of 14 amino acids. The V end lost 0 bases, the J end lost 6 bases, and 10 bases lay between the germline ends. Germline V gene data show CDR1 as SGHRS and CDR2 as YFSETQ. CDR3 nucleotide sequence: TGCGCCAGCAGCTTGGAGGGAGCTCCCAATGAGCAGTTCTTC. This gives the protein CASSLEGAPNEQFF.

This chain uses TRBV21-1 with TRBJ1-2; the table names TRBD1, a call not compared with the DNA. TRBV21-1 counts as a pseudogene. CDR3 length equals 15 residues. CDR3: CASSNPGAGDYGYTF. CDR3 nucleotides: TGTGCCAGCAGCAACCCCGGGGCAGGGGACTATGGCTACACCTTC.

The chain recombines TRBV6-5 with TRBJ2-1; TRBD2 agrees at 13 bases. With V trimmed by 2 bases and J by 10 bases, 5 bases remained unmatched. This CDR3 has 15 residues. The germline gives CDR1 MNHEY, CDR2 SVGAGI. The CDR3 sequence is CASSYRLAGGGEQFF. In nucleotides, the CDR3 is TGTGCCAGCAGTTACCGACTAGCGGGAGGAGGCGAGCAGTTCTTC.

The chain joins TRBV10-3 to TRBJ1-4; 9 bases line up with TRBD1. The CDR3 length is 14 residues. Germline-derived CDR1 and CDR2 are ENHRY and SYGVKD. With 6 bases clipped from V and 5 bases from J, the junction kept 4 bases outside the gene matches. The CDR3 loop is CAIREGTGNEKLFF. As DNA, the CDR3 is TGTGCCATCAGGGAGGGGACAGGGAATGAAAAACTGTTTTTT.

The CDR3 is CASSVGLAQADEQFF. In nucleotides, the CDR3 is TGTGCCAGCAGTGTGGGTCTAGCACAAGCCGATGAGCAGTTCTTC. The chain employs TRBV2 and TRBJ2-1; perhaps TRBD2 as D (5 bases). The CDR3 totals 15 residues. The V gene lost 4 bases and the J gene lost 8 bases, with 18 bases spanning the gap. The germline gives CDR1 SNHLY, CDR2 FYNNEI. The full variable domain, its missing parts supplied by reference TRBV2 and TRBJ2-1, is EPEVTQTPSHQVTQMGQEVILRCVPISNHLYFYWYRQILGQKVEFLVSFYNNEISEKSEIFDDQFSVERPDGSNFTLKIRSTKLEDSAMYFCASSVGLAQADEQFFGPGTRLTVL.

V usage is TRBV28 and J usage is TRBJ1-1; 9 nucleotides align to TRBD1. The CDR3 has 14 amino acids. With 5 bases clipped from V and 3 bases from J, the junction kept 4 bases outside the gene matches. Germline CDR1 reads MDHEN; CDR2 reads SYDVKM. The CDR3 DNA reads as TGTGCCAGCAGTGAACAGGGGGCGGACACTGAAGCTTTCTTT. It codes for CASSEQGADTEAFF.